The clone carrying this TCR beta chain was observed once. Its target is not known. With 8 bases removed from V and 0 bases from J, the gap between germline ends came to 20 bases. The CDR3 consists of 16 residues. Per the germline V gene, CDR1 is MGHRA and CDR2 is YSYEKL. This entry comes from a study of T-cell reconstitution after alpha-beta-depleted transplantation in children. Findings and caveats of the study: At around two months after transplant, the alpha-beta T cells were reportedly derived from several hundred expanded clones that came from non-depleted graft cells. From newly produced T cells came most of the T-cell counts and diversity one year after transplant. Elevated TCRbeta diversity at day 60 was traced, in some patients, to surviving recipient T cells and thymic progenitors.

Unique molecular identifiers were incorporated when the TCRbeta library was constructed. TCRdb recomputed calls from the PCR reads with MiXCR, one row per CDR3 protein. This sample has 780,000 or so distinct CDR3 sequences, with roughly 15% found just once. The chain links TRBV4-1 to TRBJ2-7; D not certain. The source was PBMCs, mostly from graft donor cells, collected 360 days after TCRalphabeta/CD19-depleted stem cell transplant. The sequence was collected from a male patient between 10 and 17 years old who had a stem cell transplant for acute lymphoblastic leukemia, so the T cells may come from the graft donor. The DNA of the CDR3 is TGCGCCAGCTCCTCAGACCGAGAGTCCCGCTCCTACGAGCAGTACTTC. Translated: CASSSDRESRSYEQYF.